These 31 T cell receptor beta chains came from one sample sequenced in a study of shared clonotypes between healthy human individuals. CD8 cells regarded as naive lacked CD45RO, were positively chosen for CCR7, and omitted terminally differentiated effector memory CD45RA+ cells. Using immunoSEQ multiplex PCR, the repertoire was profiled, and TCRdb retains in-frame clones only, with some absent. This sample has around 560,000 clones, with 85% to 95% found just once. The sample comprised naive CD8+ T cells sorted from blood. The receptors stem from a young woman in good health.

The rearrangement links TRBV4-1 to TRBJ2-3; 12 bases are shared with TRBD2. The CDR3 extends over 22 amino acids. The germline gives CDR1 MGHRA, CDR2 YSYEKL. V shed 1 base, J shed 5 bases, and the junction held 22 bases outside the gene matches. CDR3 DNA sequence: TGCGCCAGCAGCCAAGCTCCTAGGCTAGCGGGAGGGTTGTACATCGGGGGAGATACGCAGTATTTT. Amino acids: CASSQAPRLAGGLYIGGDTQYF.

V gene TRBV6-1 combines with J gene TRBJ2-7; 14 bases match TRBD2. The CDR3 extends over 15 amino acids. The V gene end was trimmed by 5 bases and the J gene end by 5 bases; junction bases not matched to a gene: 5. Germline CDR1 is MNHNS and CDR2 is SASEGT. The CDR3 protein is CASSMTSGRGHEQYF. The CDR3 bases are TGTGCCAGCAGTATGACTAGCGGGAGGGGACACGAGCAGTACTTC.

This chain joins TRBV20-1 and TRBJ2-7, with D maybe TRBD1 (5 bases). CDR3 length: 11 amino acids. Germline-derived CDR1 and CDR2 are DFQATT and SNEGSKA (reference sequence). Trimming shortened V by 1 base and J by 6 bases, and 7 bases separated the two germline ends. The CDR3 DNA reads as TGCAGTGCTAGAGTCCAGGGCGAGCAGTACTTC. Its translation: CSARVQGEQYF.

This clone showed up just once. V is TRBV28 and J is TRBJ2-1; tentative D call: TRBD2 (5 bases). Trimming pared 7 bases from V and 2 bases from J, leaving 15 bases between. This CDR3 spans 15 amino acids. Germline V CDR1 and CDR2: MDHEN, SYDVKM. The CDR3 coding sequence is TGTGCCAGCACCTCTGGGGAGTTAACCTACAATGAGCAGTTCTTC. This codes for CASTSGELTYNEQFF.

This clone was found once. The J gene is TRBJ2-7, the V gene TRBV5-6; TRBD1 matches at 8 bases. The CDR3 runs 14 residues. With 8 bases clipped from V and 0 bases from J, the junction kept 7 bases outside the gene matches. CDR1 SGHDT and CDR2 YYEEEE come from the germline V gene. CDR3 residues: CASRDRLNSYEQYF. CDR3 coding DNA: TGTGCCAGTAGGGACAGGTTGAACTCCTACGAGCAGTACTTC.

V usage is TRBV28 and J usage is TRBJ2-1; 13 bases are a match to TRBD2. CDR3 size: 17 residues. The V and J ends lost 4 bases and 4 bases, in that order; junction bases with no gene match: 7. From germline, CDR1 is MDHEN and CDR2 SYDVKM. CDR3 coding DNA: TGTGCCAGCAGTTCCGGACTAGCGGGAGACAGGTACAATGAGCAGTTCTTC. Translating gives CASSSGLAGDRYNEQFF.

There are a few counts of this clone. The chain joins TRBV27 to TRBJ2-5, with TRBD2 matching 11 bases. Germline lookup yields CDR1 MNHEY and CDR2 SMNVEV (reference sequence). This CDR3 is built from 15 residues. Germline trimming cut 3 bases from V and 2 bases from J; bases unmatched to any gene: 2. The DNA of the CDR3 is TGTGCCAGCAGTTTTGGGACTAGCGGACAAGAGACCCAGTACTTC. Protein: CASSFGTSGQETQYF.

V is TRBV27 and J is TRBJ2-7; 14 bases align to TRBD2. V trimming: 9 bases; J trimming: 2 bases; junction bases outside the gene matches: 15. Germline CDR1 is MNHEY and CDR2 is SMNVEV (reference sequence). The CDR3 runs 18 residues. CDR3 DNA: TGTGCCAGTAGAAAAAGCGGACTAGCGGGAGGATGGACCTACGAGCAGTACTTC. It translates to CASRKSGLAGGWTYEQYF.

The chain recombines TRBV2 with TRBJ1-4, with D maybe TRBD1 (6 bases). In germline, CDR1 is SNHLY, CDR2 FYNNEI. V was shortened by 7 bases and J by 8 bases, with 14 bases between the two germline ends. The CDR3 is 13 residues long. DNA for the CDR3: TGTGCCAGCATGGGGGGGCTCTTGGAAAAACTGTTTTTT. This gives the protein CASMGGLLEKLFF.

The rearrangement joins TRBV4-1 to TRBJ2-7; D uncertain. The V end lost 1 base, the J end lost 3 bases, and 4 bases lay between the germline ends. The CDR3 runs 12 residues. The germline V gene has CDR1 MGHRA and CDR2 YSYEKL. The CDR3 DNA sequence: TGCGCCAGCAGCCAAGCGGACTACGAGCAGTACTTC. Protein: CASSQADYEQYF.

V usage is TRBV14 and J usage is TRBJ2-7; no clear D. Trimming took off 5 bases at V and 9 bases at J, with 20 bases between the two ends. This CDR3 is built from 14 residues. Germline CDR1 is SGHDN and CDR2 is FVKESK. CDR3: CASSSPRMSGVQYF. The CDR3 bases are TGTGCCAGCAGCTCCCCCCGGATGAGTGGGGTGCAGTACTTC.

The chain employs TRBV28 and TRBJ1-1; 11 bases match TRBD1. Trimming at V came to 7 bases and at J to 6 bases, leaving 7 bases not matched to a gene. This CDR3 has 14 residues. In germline, CDR1 is MDHEN, CDR2 SYDVKM. This CDR3 reads CASTPDRGLAEAFF. The CDR3 nucleotides are TGTGCCAGCACCCCGGACAGGGGGCTTGCTGAAGCTTTCTTT.

The chain combines TRBV28 with TRBJ1-1; no reliable D call. This CDR3 spans 14 amino acids. The ends were cut back, 4 bases at V and 3 bases at J, with 12 bases in the middle. CDR1 and CDR2 from the germline V gene are MDHEN and SYDVKM. The CDR3 DNA reads TGTGCCAGCAGTTCCGGACCCTGGGACACTGAAGCTTTCTTT. It encodes CASSSGPWDTEAFF.

About this clone itself: Other DNA sequences in the sample encode the same CDR3. The chain is built from TRBV28 and TRBJ2-7, with D perhaps matching TRBD1 (5 bases). The CDR3 runs to 14 residues. Germline CDR1 is MDHEN and CDR2 is SYDVKM. Deletions cut 3 bases from V and 3 bases from J, with 12 bases between. The CDR3 DNA is TGTGCCAGCAGTTTGGTTGGGGCTGACTACGAGCAGTACTTC. Residues: CASSLVGADYEQYF.

This clone occurred a few times. Here the CDR3 DNA reads TGTGCCAGCAGGAGAGGCCCAGGTAATCCCGAGCAGTACTTC. Amino acids: CASRRGPGNPEQYF. The chain uses TRBV2 and TRBJ2-7, with D hard to call. CDR3 length: 14 residues. Germline CDR1 SNHLY, CDR2 FYNNEI. Trimming left V 6 bases short and J 6 bases short, with 18 bases between.

J is TRBJ1-4 and V is TRBV7-9; TRBD1 matches at 8 bases. This CDR3 region has 15 residues. Germline-derived CDR1 and CDR2 are SEHNR and FQNEAQ (reference sequence). V lost 2 bases and J lost 7; bases outside the gene matches: 6. CDR3 nucleotides: TGTGCCAGCAGCTTAACAGGGGGATCAGGTGAAAAACTGTTTTTT. Its protein product is CASSLTGGSGEKLFF.

The V gene is TRBV27, the J gene TRBJ1-5; D ambiguous. The CDR3 consists of 14 residues. V was clipped by 6 bases and J by 3 bases, with 12 bases between them. CDR1 and CDR2 from the germline V gene are MNHEY and SMNVEV (reference sequence). Here the CDR3 reads CASRDPSFNQPQHF. In DNA, the CDR3 is TGTGCCAGCAGGGATCCCTCTTTCAATCAGCCCCAGCATTTT.

The chain has TRBV15 and TRBJ2-5; TRBD2 agrees at 8 bases. V lost 0 bases, J lost 0 bases, and 0 bases stayed unmatched. Germline loops: CDR1 LNHNV, CDR2 YYDKDF (reference sequence). This CDR3 is built from 15 residues. The CDR3 bases are TGTGCCACCAGCAGAGAAGCGGGAGACCAAGAGACCCAGTACTTC. Residues: CATSREAGDQETQYF. The entire variable domain, with the rest obtained from reference TRBV15 and TRBJ2-5, is as follows: DAMVIQNPRYQVTQFGKPVTLSCSQTLNHNVMYWYQQKSSQAPKLLFHYYDKDFNNEADTPDNFQSRRPNTSFCFLDIRSPGLGDTAMYLCATSREAGDQETQYFGPGTRLLVL.

This chain joins TRBV10-3 and TRBJ1-2; no reliable D call. The V end was cut by 8 bases, the J end by 2 bases, with 9 bases between. There are 12 residues in the CDR3. Germline V lookup: CDR1 ENHRY, CDR2 SYGVKD. The CDR3 reads CAIARENYGYTF. The CDR3 coding sequence is TGTGCCATCGCTAGGGAAAACTATGGCTACACCTTC.

V is TRBV27 and J is TRBJ1-1; D gene uncertain. V was cut by 3 bases and J by 1 base, with 9 bases left in between. Looked up from germline, CDR1 is MNHEY and CDR2 is SMNVEV (reference sequence). This CDR3 has 14 residues. The CDR3 loop reads CASSFQGSNTEAFF. The CDR3 DNA follows: TGTGCCAGCAGTTTTCAAGGGTCGAACACTGAAGCTTTCTTT.

The V call is TRBV27, the J call TRBJ2-7; possibly TRBD2 for D (5 bases). The germline V gene encodes CDR1 MNHEY and CDR2 SMNVEV (reference sequence). There are 14 residues in the CDR3. Trimming left V 4 bases short and J 3 bases short, with 13 bases between. CDR3 coding DNA: TGTGCCAGCAGTTCCCCGGGATCTATCTACGAGCAGTACTTC. Translation gives CASSSPGSIYEQYF.

This chain joins TRBV28 and TRBJ1-5, with 12 positions matching TRBD1. From germline, CDR1 is MDHEN and CDR2 SYDVKM. Unmatched junction bases numbered 13, after V lost 3 bases and J lost 13 bases. The CDR3 has 16 amino acids. This chain's CDR3 is CASSFRRDRGPDVQHF. The CDR3 DNA reads as TGTGCCAGCAGTTTCCGACGGGACAGGGGGCCAGACGTACAGCATTTT.

The CDR3 reads CASSAGGRDLGNEQFF. The CDR3, as DNA: TGTGCCAGCAGCGCTGGGGGCCGGGACCTGGGTAATGAGCAGTTCTTC. J is TRBJ2-1 and V is TRBV9, with TRBD1 as a possible D gene (6 bases). Germline V lookup: CDR1 SGDLS, CDR2 YYNGEE. The ends were cut back, 3 bases at V and 7 bases at J, with 20 bases in the middle. The CDR3 has 16 residues.

This rearrangement joins TRBV9 to TRBJ2-5; the D gene is possibly TRBD1 (5 bases). Trimming pared 4 bases from V and 5 bases from J, leaving 18 bases between. Germline CDR1 is SGDLS and CDR2 is YYNGEE. This CDR3 has 15 residues. The CDR3 coding sequence is TGTGCCAGCAGCAGTTTGTCGCAGGGCTGGGAGACCCAGTACTTC. Encoded protein: CASSSLSQGWETQYF.

This chain links TRBV30 with TRBJ2-5; 8 nucleotides align to TRBD2. The DNA end lines up better with TRBJ2-7; the J call may be wrong. The CDR3 has 11 residues. Germline V CDR1 and CDR2: GTSNPN, SVGIG (reference sequence). The CDR3 region is CAWGTSYEQYF. CDR3 coding DNA: TGTGCCTGGGGGACTAGTTACGAGCAGTACTTC.

The V and J genes are TRBV7-8 and TRBJ2-7; the D is unclear. This CDR3 spans 16 amino acids. Germline assignment: CDR1 SGHVS and CDR2 FQNEAQ. V was pared by 1 base and J by 0 bases, with 13 bases between. In DNA form, the CDR3 reads TGTGCCAGCAGCTTAGGTGTCAGCTACGGCTCCTACGAGCAGTACTTC. Its protein product is CASSLGVSYGSYEQYF.

The chain joins TRBV13 to TRBJ1-1; unclear D gene. V gave up 8 bases and J gave up 2 bases, with 12 bases separating them. CDR3 size: 13 residues. CDR1 and CDR2 from the germline V gene are PRHDT and FYEKMQ (reference sequence). The CDR3 nucleotides read TGTGCCAGCGAGGGCGCCCCCAACACTGAAGCTTTCTTT. Protein product: CASEGAPNTEAFF. The variable domain in full, completed from reference TRBV13 and TRBJ1-1, reads AAGVIQSPRHLIKEKRETATLKCYPIPRHDTVYWYQQGPGQDPQFLISFYEKMQSDKGSIPDRFSAQQFSDYHSELNMSSLELGDSALYFCASEGAPNTEAFFGQGTRLTVV.

V and J are TRBV5-6 and TRBJ2-4, with D uncertain. Germline V gene sequence: CDR1 SGHDT, CDR2 YYEEEE. The CDR3 is 17 amino acids. The V gene lost 0 bases and the J gene lost 0 bases, with 13 bases spanning the gap. The CDR3 nucleotides are TGTGCCAGCAGCTTGGCCGCAGCGTGGGGAGCCAAAAACATTCAGTACTTC. Its protein is CASSLAAAWGAKNIQYF.

This chain connects TRBV6-6 to TRBJ1-5; 9 bases fit TRBD1. Germline V lookup: CDR1 MNHNY, CDR2 SVGAGI (reference sequence). With V trimmed by 2 bases and J by 9 bases, 8 bases remained unmatched. This CDR3 region has 15 residues. The CDR3, as DNA: TGTGCCAGCAGTTACGCGGGACAGGGAAACACGCCCCAGCATTTT. Its translation: CASSYAGQGNTPQHF.

The rearrangement uses TRBV29-1 and TRBJ2-1; D not certain. Trimming shortened V by 0 bases and J by 0 bases, and 9 bases separated the two germline ends. This CDR3 has 15 amino acids. In germline, CDR1 is SQVTM, CDR2 ANQGSEA. The CDR3 DNA is TGCAGCGTTGAAGATTTACCTAGCTCCTACAATGAGCAGTTCTTC. Translating gives CSVEDLPSSYNEQFF.

This chain uses TRBV28 with TRBJ2-7, with D possibly TRBD2 on 5 matching bases. Germline V gene lookup returns CDR1 MDHEN and CDR2 SYDVKM. With 5 bases removed from V and 6 bases from J, the gap between germline ends came to 20 bases. The CDR3 is made up of 15 amino acids. The CDR3 bases are TGTGCCAGCAGTCCCCTGATGAGGGAGTATGGCGAGCAGTACTTC. It specifies CASSPLMREYGEQYF.